The 32 T cell receptor beta chains below come from one sample, sequenced in a study of cytomegalovirus exposure and HLA in healthy donors. It was with 60 Vbeta and 13 Jbeta primers that the PCR ran. Libraries were prepared by immunoSEQ multiplex PCR; TCRdb keeps only in-frame clonotypes and omits some of them. The data contain approximately 110,000 clones, under 85% of them seen just once; the ten biggest clones take up 1% to 1.5%. Input material: PBMCs. The receptors stem from a man aged 30-40 years in good health and CMV-seronegative.

The chain is built from TRBV19 and TRBJ1-1; 8 nucleotides align to TRBD1. V trimming: 5 bases; J trimming: 0 bases; junction bases outside the gene matches: 5. The length of the CDR3 is 15 residues. The germline V gene encodes CDR1 LNHDA and CDR2 SQIVND (reference sequence). DNA of the CDR3: TGTGCCAGTAGTCCGGGGGACAGGATGAACACTGAAGCTTTCTTT. This sequence encodes CASSPGDRMNTEAFF.

This clone was seen just once. The chain links TRBV5-4 to TRBJ2-1; D is possibly TRBD2 (6 bases). Germline V CDR1 and CDR2: SGHNT, YYREEE (reference sequence). CDR3 length equals 16 residues. V was clipped by 2 bases and J by 2 bases, with 14 bases between them. The DNA for the CDR3 is TGTGCCAGCAGCTTTGGACTGCCGGGGGCCTACAATGAGCAGTTCTTC. It translates to CASSFGLPGAYNEQFF.

The chain is built from TRBV11-2 and TRBJ2-7; the D gene is possibly TRBD1 (5 bases). CDR1 is SGHAT and CDR2 is FQNNGV in the germline V gene. Trimming left V 3 bases short and J 2 bases short, with 11 bases between. This CDR3 has 14 residues. For the CDR3, the DNA is TGTGCCAGCAGCTTCTCGACAGAGACCTACGAGCAGTACTTC. Amino acid sequence: CASSFSTETYEQYF. The entire variable domain, with the rest obtained from reference TRBV11-2 and TRBJ2-7, is as follows: EAGVAQSPRYKIIEKRQSVAFWCNPISGHATLYWYQQILGQGPKLLIQFQNNGVVDDSQLPKDRFSAERLKGVDSTLKIQPAKLEDSAVYLCASSFSTETYEQYFGPGTRLTVT.

In DNA, the CDR3 is TGCGCCAGCAGCCAAGTTGGGGGCCACGAGCAGTACTTC. Residues: CASSQVGGHEQYF. V usage is TRBV4-3 and J usage is TRBJ2-7; weak D call: TRBD1 (6 bases). There are 13 residues in the CDR3. Looked up from germline, CDR1 is LGHNA and CDR2 is YSLEER. Trimming pared 1 base from V and 5 bases from J, leaving 9 bases between.

The V call is TRBV10-3, the J call TRBJ2-7; D remains ambiguous. In germline, CDR1 is ENHRY, CDR2 SYGVKD. The CDR3 sequence is 15 residues long. V was pared by 3 bases and J by 2 bases, with 14 bases between. The CDR3 DNA reads as TGTGCCATCAGTGACCCAGGTGGGCGTGCCTACGAGCAGTACTTC. Residues: CAISDPGGRAYEQYF.

The chain employs TRBV27 and TRBJ2-7; 10 bases fit TRBD1. The CDR3 runs to 13 residues. Germline V CDR1 and CDR2: MNHEY, SMNVEV (reference sequence). Trimming cost V 4 bases and J 5 bases; bases outside gene matches: 2. The CDR3 is CASSWTGGHEQYF. CDR3 bases: TGTGCCAGCAGTTGGACAGGGGGACACGAGCAGTACTTC.

This clone has a single count. V usage is TRBV9 and J usage is TRBJ2-2, with TRBD2 matching 7 bases. Trimming at V came to 5 bases and at J to 1 base, leaving 11 bases not matched to a gene. The CDR3 sequence is 17 residues long. CDR1 is SGDLS and CDR2 is YYNGEE in the germline V gene. The CDR3 DNA reads TGTGCCAGCAGTCGCCGCCAAGCTAGCGGGAACACCGGGGAGCTGTTTTTT. Amino acids: CASSRRQASGNTGELFF.

This clone was found a few times. The chain employs TRBV5-4 and TRBJ2-1; no clear D. The V end was cut by 2 bases, the J end by 5 bases, with 2 bases between. This CDR3 has 11 residues. CDR1 is SGHNT, CDR2 YYREEE, per germline (reference sequence). CDR3 protein: CASSFDNEQFF. In DNA form, the CDR3 reads TGTGCCAGCAGCTTCGACAATGAGCAGTTCTTC.

In DNA, the CDR3 is TGTGCCAGCAGCGTAGTGGAGGACGTTGGCTACACCTTC. Translating gives CASSVVEDVGYTF. The genes are TRBV9 and TRBJ1-2; the D is unclear. The germline V gene encodes CDR1 SGDLS and CDR2 YYNGEE. The CDR3 contains 13 residues. V lost 0 bases, J lost 7 bases, and 10 bases lay in between. Combining the CDR3 with reference TRBV9 and TRBJ1-2 gives the whole variable domain DSGVTQTPKHLITATGQRVTLRCSPRSGDLSVYWYQQSLDQGLQFLIQYYNGEERAKGNILERFSAQQFPDLHSELNLSSLELGDSALYFCASSVVEDVGYTFGSGTRLTVV.

This chain joins TRBV28 and TRBJ2-2; TRBD1 matches 8 bases. The V segment lost 9 bases and the J segment 2 bases; nucleotides outside the gene matches: 8. The CDR3 spans 15 residues. Germline CDR1 reads MDHEN; CDR2 reads SYDVKM. The CDR3 sequence: CASDTGTGNTGELFF. CDR3 DNA: TGTGCCAGTGATACCGGGACAGGTAACACCGGGGAGCTGTTTTTT. The whole variable domain, filled in from reference TRBV28 and TRBJ2-2, reads DVKVTQSSRYLVKRTGEKVFLECVQDMDHENMFWYRQDPGLGLRLIYFSYDVKMKEKGDIPEGYSVSREKKERFSLILESASTNQTSMYLCASDTGTGNTGELFFGEGSRLTVL.

This clone was seen a single time. The V and J genes are TRBV28 and TRBJ1-3, with D possibly being TRBD1 (6 bases). The CDR3 has 15 amino acids. V was pared by 5 bases and J by 0 bases, with 11 bases between. From germline, CDR1 is MDHEN and CDR2 SYDVKM. The CDR3 region has the DNA TGTGCCAGCAGTCCGCGGGGGCACTCTGGAAACACCATATATTTT. This gives the protein CASSPRGHSGNTIYF.

The CDR3 spells CASSLFGDQPQHF. The CDR3, as DNA: TGCGCCAGCAGCTTATTTGGAGATCAGCCCCAGCATTTT. The V gene is TRBV5-1, the J gene TRBJ1-5; D call uncertain. Germline CDR1 is SGHRS and CDR2 is YFSETQ. The CDR3 covers 13 residues. V gave up 2 bases and J gave up 5 bases, with 8 bases separating them.

The chain couples TRBV19 to TRBJ2-3; D remains unclear. This CDR3 is built from 14 residues. The V and J ends lost 5 bases and 2 bases respectively, with 11 bases between them. Germline CDR1 reads LNHDA; CDR2 reads SQIVND (reference sequence). CDR3 protein: CASSQKEFTDTQYF. CDR3 DNA sequence: TGTGCCAGTAGTCAAAAAGAGTTCACAGATACGCAGTATTTT.

The CDR3 region is CASSFRDNQYNQPQHF. The CDR3 nucleotides read TGTGCCAGCAGTTTCCGGGACAACCAGTACAATCAGCCCCAGCATTTT. V and J are TRBV28 and TRBJ1-5, with D perhaps TRBD1 (6 bases). The V gene's germline CDR1 is MDHEN and CDR2 SYDVKM. The CDR3 runs to 16 residues. V was pared by 3 bases and J by 3 bases, with 15 bases between.

The genes are TRBV6-1 and TRBJ1-1, with D uncertain. The germline CDR1 and CDR2 sequences are MNHNS and SASEGT. The CDR3 consists of 13 residues. V was clipped by 2 bases and J by 1 base, with 5 bases between them. The CDR3 reads CASSEWANTEAFF. The CDR3 coding sequence is TGTGCCAGCAGTGAATGGGCGAACACTGAAGCTTTCTTT.

This clone came up once. The CDR3 DNA reads TGCGCCAGCAGCCACCGGACTAGCCTCCAAGAGACCCAGTACTTC. Translated, it gives CASSHRTSLQETQYF. The chain recombines TRBV4-3 with TRBJ2-5; 8 nucleotides align to TRBD2. This CDR3 has 15 amino acids. Germline V gene sequence: CDR1 LGHNA, CDR2 YSLEER. J lost 1 base, V lost 3 bases, and 4 bases had no gene match.

This clone was found a few times. The genes are TRBV7-9 and TRBJ2-1, with D possibly matching TRBD2 (6 bases). Trimming took off 6 bases at V and 6 bases at J, with 18 bases between the two ends. The CDR3 consists of 15 residues. Germline V gives CDR1 SEHNR, CDR2 FQNEAQ (reference sequence). CDR3 nucleotide sequence: TGTGCCAGCAGTCGCAAGTTGGGGGACTTCAATGAGCAGTTCTTC. This codes for CASSRKLGDFNEQFF.

This clone was found a few times. The J gene is TRBJ2-7, the V gene TRBV4-3; 9 positions agree with TRBD1. This CDR3 region has 15 residues. In germline, CDR1 is LGHNA, CDR2 YSLEER. Trimming at V came to 5 bases and at J to 5 bases, leaving 10 bases not matched to a gene. CDR3 DNA sequence: TGCGCCAGCAGCTCCAGACAGGGGGTTCTCAACGAGCAGTACTTC. This translates into CASSSRQGVLNEQYF.

V is TRBV4-1 and J is TRBJ2-7; 7 nucleotides match TRBD1. CDR3 length: 15 amino acids. Germline V CDR1 and CDR2: MGHRA, YSYEKL. V shed 4 bases and J 2 bases; nucleotides not matched to a gene: 8. CDR3 amino acids: CASSPRTGSTYEQYF. Written as DNA, the CDR3 is TGCGCCAGCAGCCCTAGGACAGGATCGACCTACGAGCAGTACTTC.

The V call is TRBV6-5, the J call TRBJ1-6, with a possible D match to TRBD1 (5 bases). CDR3 length equals 15 residues. The germline V gene has CDR1 MNHEY and CDR2 SVGAGI. The ends were cut back, 6 bases at V and 2 bases at J, with 11 bases in the middle. In nucleotides, the CDR3 is TGTGCCAGCAGGGGGACTGCGCCCTATAATTCACCCCTCCACTTT. Protein: CASRGTAPYNSPLHF.

The chain recombines TRBV9 with TRBJ2-7, with D perhaps TRBD2 (5 bases). The CDR3 spans 16 residues. The germline V gene encodes CDR1 SGDLS and CDR2 YYNGEE. Trimming stripped 0 bases from V and 2 bases from J, with 15 bases between. DNA of the CDR3: TGTGCCAGCAGCGTAGACATCGGCGGGTCTCCCTACGAGCAGTACTTC. Its translation is CASSVDIGGSPYEQYF.

V is TRBV7-9 and J is TRBJ2-7, with 12 nucleotides matching TRBD2. With V trimmed by 5 bases and J by 4 bases, 3 bases remained unmatched. The CDR3 spans 14 residues. Germline-derived CDR1 and CDR2 are SEHNR and FQNEAQ (reference sequence). CDR3 bases: TGTGCCAGCAGCCGTGGGACTAGCGGGTACGAGCAGTACTTC. This translates into CASSRGTSGYEQYF.

The chain has TRBV9 and TRBJ2-2; 12 bases are a match to TRBD2. The J segment lost 7 bases and the V segment lost 3 bases, leaving 1 base of the junction unmatched. The CDR3 runs to 14 residues. Per germline, CDR1 SGDLS and CDR2 YYNGEE. CDR3 DNA: TGTGCCAGCAGCGAGACTAGCGGGGGCGGGGAGCTGTTTTTT. Encoded protein: CASSETSGGGELFF.

The chain carries TRBV5-4 and TRBJ1-3, with no clear D. The CDR3 loop spans 14 amino acids. Germline V gene sequence: CDR1 SGHNT, CDR2 YYREEE (reference sequence). Trimming cost V 3 bases and J 1 base, with 8 bases left between them. The CDR3, as DNA: TGTGCCAGCAGCTCGACACGATCTGGAAACACCATATATTTT. Translation gives CASSSTRSGNTIYF.

This clone was recorded a few times. The chain uses TRBV6-6 and TRBJ2-1; 8 nucleotides line up with TRBD1. CDR1 MNHNY and CDR2 SVGAGI come from the germline V gene (reference sequence). The junction had 3 bases not matched to a gene; V was cut back by 2 bases and J by 6 bases. This CDR3 has 14 residues. The chain's CDR3 is CASSYEDRVNEQFF. For the CDR3, the DNA is TGTGCCAGCAGTTACGAGGACAGGGTCAATGAGCAGTTCTTC.

The rearrangement links TRBV6-5 to TRBJ2-3; 7 nucleotides match TRBD2. Germline V gene data show CDR1 as MNHEY and CDR2 as SVGAGI. V lost 5 bases to trimming and J lost 6 bases; unmatched junction nucleotides: 8. There are 14 residues in the CDR3. CDR3: CASSRGLVADTQYF. CDR3 sequence (DNA): TGTGCCAGCAGTCGTGGACTAGTGGCGGATACGCAGTATTTT.

The chain couples TRBV29-1 to TRBJ2-7; 7 nucleotides line up with TRBD2. The V gene's germline CDR1 is SQVTM and CDR2 ANQGSEA. This CDR3 has 12 amino acids. The junction had 7 bases not matched to a gene; V was cut back by 6 bases and J by 5 bases. CDR3 coding DNA: TGCAGCGTCGAAAGCGGGACCAACGAGCAGTACTTC. Protein: CSVESGTNEQYF.

About this clone: A read error may produce the germline difference seen at one junction end. The gene calls are TRBV4-1 and TRBJ2-7; D call uncertain. Per germline, CDR1 MGHRA and CDR2 YSYEKL. The CDR3 is 15 residues long. This CDR3 is CASSRSISRFSEEYF. The CDR3 DNA is TGCGCCAGCAGCCGATCCATAAGTCGGTTCAGCGAGGAGTACTTC.

The gene calls are TRBV6-1 and TRBJ1-2; 8 nucleotides match TRBD1. This CDR3 spans 15 amino acids. Germline-derived CDR1 and CDR2 are MNHNS and SASEGT. V dropped 5 bases and J dropped 2; count of bases not matched to a gene: 7. CDR3 nucleotides: TGTGCCAGCAGTCATGGGACAGGAAGGAACTATGGCTACACCTTC. It specifies CASSHGTGRNYGYTF.

The chain employs TRBV10-3 and TRBJ2-7; TRBD1 agrees at 9 bases. Germline V lookup: CDR1 ENHRY, CDR2 SYGVKD. The V segment lost 8 bases and the J segment 3 bases; nucleotides outside the gene matches: 2. The CDR3 runs 12 residues. The CDR3 DNA follows: TGTGCCATCGGGACAGGGTACTACGAGCAGTACTTC. It yields the protein CAIGTGYYEQYF.

This clone was counted only a few times. The gene calls are TRBV30 and TRBJ2-5; 7 nucleotides match TRBD2. With V trimmed by 2 bases and J by 5 bases, 8 bases remained unmatched. This CDR3 comprises 14 residues. Looked up from germline, CDR1 is GTSNPN and CDR2 is SVGIG (reference sequence). The CDR3 spells CAWSPGAGGETQYF. DNA of the CDR3: TGTGCCTGGAGTCCGGGAGCCGGGGGGGAGACCCAGTACTTC.

In its sample, this clone was seen a few times. The chain employs TRBV5-4 and TRBJ1-2, with D perhaps TRBD1 (5 bases). V dropped 2 bases and J dropped 7 bases, with 12 bases sitting between them. Germline V lookup: CDR1 SGHNT, CDR2 YYREEE (reference sequence). The CDR3 length is 13 residues. The CDR3 here is CASSFWGRGGYTF. In DNA form, the CDR3 reads TGTGCCAGCAGCTTCTGGGGCAGAGGTGGCTACACCTTC.